This entry lists 26 T cell receptor beta chains sequenced from one sample in a study of Graves' ophthalmopathy and Graves' hyperthyroidism. The study amplified TCR beta CDR3 regions using RNA transcripts. RT-PCR was first run with HTBI primers, then multiplex PCR in a second round. TCRdb used MiXCR to reprocess the multiplex PCR reads, holding one entry per CDR3 protein. The repertoire consists of roughly 600,000 distinct CDR3 sequences, with 35% to 45% occurring once and the leading ten covering around 4.6%. The specimen was peripheral blood or thyroid tissue (not recorded which). Every receptor here comes from an adult man with Graves' hyperthyroidism.

This clonotype was detected many times. Sequence at one end of the junction differs from germline and may be a read error. The J gene is TRBJ1-5, the V gene TRBV20-1, with 12 bases that match TRBD1. This CDR3 spans 14 amino acids. CDR1 and CDR2 from the germline V gene are DFQATT and SNEGSKA (reference sequence). The CDR3 DNA reads as TGCAGTGCTCAAGGGACAGGGGGCAACCAGCCCCAGCATTTT. Translated, it gives CSAQGTGGNQPQHF.

This clonotype was detected only once. V and J are TRBV24-1 and TRBJ2-7; perhaps TRBD2 as D (5 bases). The DNA end favors TRBJ2-1, so the J call may be wrong. CDR3 length equals 14 residues. The germline CDR1 and CDR2 sequences are KGHDR and SFDVKD. The CDR3 spells CATSDFRPGNEQFF. The CDR3 coding sequence is TGTGCCACCAGTGATTTTCGCCCGGGGAATGAGCAGTTCTTC.

The chain employs TRBV19 and TRBJ1-5, with D uncertain. Germline CDR1 is LNHDA and CDR2 is SQIVND (reference sequence). V shed 4 bases and J shed 7 bases, with 20 bases lying between them. The length of the CDR3 is 16 residues. The CDR3 DNA sequence: TGTGCCAGTAGTACCAACAACCGGGCCTCGGGACAGCCCCAGCATTTT. This sequence encodes CASSTNNRASGQPQHF.

The sample holds a few counts of this clonotype. One end of the junction varies from germline; a read error may be responsible. V and J are TRBV10-3 and TRBJ2-7; unclear D gene. Germline CDR1 is ENHRY and CDR2 is SYGVKD. This CDR3 is 8 amino acids long. CDR3: CAISEQDF. CDR3 bases: TGTGCCATCAGTGAGCAGGACTTC.

This clonotype was counted ten times or more. This chain connects TRBV10-3 to TRBJ2-5, with a tentative D call TRBD2 (5 bases). V lost 3 bases to trimming and J lost 5 bases, with 13 bases between them. Looked up from germline, CDR1 is ENHRY and CDR2 is SYGVKD. The CDR3 totals 14 residues. In DNA form, the CDR3 reads TGTGCCATCAGTGAAGTGGGGAGCGAGGAGACCCAGTACTTC. This translates into CAISEVGSEETQYF.

The genes are TRBV7-9 and TRBJ2-3; D gene unclear. The germline V gene encodes CDR1 SEHNR and CDR2 FQNEAQ (reference sequence). The V and J ends lost 2 bases and 6 bases respectively, with 12 bases between them. The CDR3 spans 14 residues. In DNA form, the CDR3 reads TGTGCCAGCAGCTTAAAGGTCGGGCGCGATACGCAGTATTTT. It is translated as CASSLKVGRDTQYF.

As for this clonotype: This may be a read error: a much more frequent sequence differs by one nucleotide. It is likely a read error, because the conserved phenylalanine at the end of the CDR3 is missing. This rearrangement joins TRBV2 to TRBJ1-5; D gene uncertain. The V gene lost 5 bases and the J gene lost 5 bases, with 7 bases spanning the gap. CDR1 is SNHLY and CDR2 is FYNNEI in the germline V gene. The CDR3 has 12 residues. The CDR3 DNA sequence: TGTGCCAGCAGTTCTTACGATCAGCCCCAGCATTCT. As protein: CASSSYDQPQHS.

This clonotype was found a few times. The CDR3, as DNA: TGCGCCAGCAGCGACGCCGCAGGGGACGGAAACACCATATATTTT. Amino acid sequence: CASSDAAGDGNTIYF. The rearrangement joins TRBV5-1 to TRBJ1-3, with D perhaps TRBD1 (6 bases). Trimming removed 4 bases at V and 4 bases at J, with 15 bases between. The CDR3 is made up of 15 amino acids. The V gene's germline CDR1 is SGHRS and CDR2 YFSETQ.

This clonotype has only one observation. The chain combines TRBV19 with TRBJ2-7; 7 bases are a match to TRBD2. Looked up from germline, CDR1 is LNHDA and CDR2 is SQIVND (reference sequence). This CDR3 region has 13 residues. Trimming removed 7 bases from V and 7 bases from J; junction bases left unmatched: 10. CDR3 protein: CASKVAGANEQYF. The DNA of the CDR3 is TGTGCCAGTAAGGTGGCGGGAGCCAATGAGCAGTACTTC. The entire variable domain, with the rest obtained from reference TRBV19 and TRBJ2-7, is as follows: DGGITQSPKYLFRKEGQNVTLSCEQNLNHDAMYWYRQDPGQGLRLIYYSQIVNDFQKGDIAEGYSVSREKKESFPLTVTSAQKNPTAFYLCASKVAGANEQYFGPGTRLTVT.

The chain is built from TRBV3-1 and TRBJ2-2, with TRBD1 as a possible D gene (5 bases). The length of the CDR3 is 13 residues. V dropped 3 bases and J dropped 7 bases, with 9 bases sitting between them. The germline gives CDR1 LGHDT, CDR2 YNNKEL (reference sequence). This chain's CDR3 is CASSHQGGGELFF. For the CDR3, the DNA is TGTGCCAGCAGCCACCAGGGTGGCGGGGAGCTGTTTTTT.

This chain joins TRBV12-3 or TRBV12-4 and TRBJ2-7, with 8 nucleotides matching TRBD1. With the DNA end fitting TRBJ2-1 better, the J assignment may be wrong. The CDR3 has 13 residues. The CDR3 spells CASRGQAGNEQFF. In DNA, the CDR3 is TGTGCCAGCAGGGGACAGGCAGGCAATGAGCAGTTCTTC.

J is TRBJ2-7 and V is TRBV20-1, with D tentatively TRBD2 (5 bases). Germline CDR1 DFQATT, CDR2 SNEGSKA (reference sequence). This CDR3 has 15 amino acids. Between the trimmed V and J ends, which lost 6 bases and 3 bases, there was a span of 21 bases. This chain's CDR3 is CSAEKLGRRHYEQYF. The CDR3 DNA is TGCAGTGCGGAAAAACTAGGCAGGAGGCACTACGAGCAGTACTTC.

The chain combines TRBV3-1 with TRBJ1-4, with 7 bases fitting TRBD1. After removal of 6 bases from V and 5 bases from J, the junction contained 3 bases not matched to a gene. The CDR3 spans 13 residues. Germline loops: CDR1 LGHDT, CDR2 YNNKEL (reference sequence). CDR3 amino acids: CASSKQGNEKLFF. CDR3 coding DNA: TGTGCCAGCAGTAAACAGGGGAATGAAAAACTGTTTTTT.

Concerning this clonotype itself: A much larger clone differs from this one at a single base, so this may be a read error. This chain uses TRBV28 with TRBJ1-5; tentative D call: TRBD1 (5 bases). The CDR3 covers 15 residues. CDR1 and CDR2 from the germline V gene are MDHEN and SYDVKM. The CDR3 DNA is TGTGCCAGCGGTTTACCTGGGGGAGGCAATCAGCCCCAGCATTTT. Translation: CASGLPGGGNQPQHF. Full variable domain (missing parts from reference TRBV28 and TRBJ1-5): DVKVTQSSRYLVKRTGEKVFLECVQDMDHENMFWYRQDPGLGLRLIYFSYDVKMKEKGDIPEGYSVSREKKERFSLILESASTNQTSMYLCASGLPGGGNQPQHFGDGTRLSIL.

The chain uses TRBV7-8 and TRBJ2-2; 9 nucleotides line up with TRBD1. CDR1 is SGHVS, CDR2 FQNEAQ, per germline. This CDR3 has 13 residues. Losses at the gene ends were 5 bases for V and 8 bases for J; bases not matched to a gene: 3. The CDR3 DNA follows: TGTGCCAGCAGCGACAGGGGGGCGGGGGAGCTGTTTTTT. This translates into CASSDRGAGELFF.

The CDR3 region has the DNA TGTGCCAGCAGCCAAAAGGAAGGGGCCTACAATGAGCAGTTCTTC. Encoded protein: CASSQKEGAYNEQFF. This chain joins TRBV7-9 and TRBJ2-5, with D maybe TRBD1 (5 bases). The J call is uncertain, as TRBJ2-1 better fits the DNA end. From germline, CDR1 is SEHNR and CDR2 FQNEAQ (reference sequence). The CDR3 is made up of 15 amino acids.

This clonotype was counted ten times or more. V usage is TRBV20-1 and J usage is TRBJ2-7; a possible D gene is TRBD1 (6 bases). The V end was cut by 5 bases, the J end by 3 bases, with 14 bases between. The germline gives CDR1 DFQATT, CDR2 SNEGSKA (reference sequence). The CDR3 totals 13 residues. The CDR3 coding sequence is TGCAGTGCTGTCGCCGGACAGCTCTACGAGCAGTACTTC. As protein: CSAVAGQLYEQYF.

The V gene is TRBV24-1, the J gene TRBJ1-2; TRBD1 matches 7 bases. The CDR3 consists of 13 residues. Germline lookup yields CDR1 KGHDR and CDR2 SFDVKD. V dropped 5 bases and J dropped 7; count of bases not matched to a gene: 6. The CDR3 loop reads CATSAEGAGGYTF. CDR3 DNA: TGTGCCACCAGTGCGGAGGGGGCAGGTGGCTACACCTTC.

This rearrangement joins TRBV2 to TRBJ2-5; D gene unclear. The CDR3 extends over 12 amino acids. Germline loops: CDR1 SNHLY, CDR2 FYNNEI. The V gene lost 8 bases and the J gene lost 1 base, with 8 bases spanning the gap. CDR3 residues: CASRRIQETQYF. CDR3 DNA sequence: TGTGCCAGCCGACGGATCCAAGAGACCCAGTACTTC.

This clonotype was recorded many times. V usage is TRBV10-3 and J usage is TRBJ1-4, with 10 nucleotides matching TRBD1. The germline gives CDR1 ENHRY, CDR2 SYGVKD. CDR3 length equals 16 residues. The ends lost 0 bases at V and 8 bases at J; junction bases unmatched: 6. The CDR3 sequence: CAISESGTGDREKLFF. The CDR3, as DNA: TGTGCCATCAGTGAGTCTGGGACAGGGGATAGAGAAAAACTGTTTTTT.

As for this clonotype: Relative to the germline gene, one junction end is altered; a read error may explain this. The chain carries TRBV7-3 and TRBJ2-2; 11 bases fit TRBD2. The germline gives CDR1 SGHTA, CDR2 FQGTGA. The CDR3 has 15 residues. CDR3 DNA: TGTGCCTGCAGCCCCGGACTAGCGGGCGCCGGGGAGCTGTTTTTT. This sequence encodes CACSPGLAGAGELFF.

This clonotype was detected ten times or more. This rearrangement joins TRBV20-1 to TRBJ2-7; the D is unclear. This CDR3 comprises 13 residues. Trimming stripped 3 bases from V and 2 bases from J, with 11 bases between. CDR1 is DFQATT and CDR2 is SNEGSKA in the germline V gene (reference sequence). The CDR3 sequence: CSASVARTYEQYF. Written as DNA, the CDR3 is TGCAGTGCTAGCGTCGCCAGGACCTACGAGCAGTACTTC.

The chain has TRBV7-9 and TRBJ1-3; 9 nucleotides agree with TRBD1. The V gene end was trimmed by 4 bases and the J gene end by 2 bases; junction bases not matched to a gene: 3. This CDR3 is 15 amino acids long. CDR1 and CDR2 from the germline V gene are SEHNR and FQNEAQ (reference sequence). This CDR3 reads CASSWDRVAGNTIYF. In nucleotides, the CDR3 is TGTGCCAGCAGCTGGGACAGGGTTGCTGGAAACACCATATATTTT.

This chain connects TRBV11-2 to TRBJ1-2; TRBD1 might be the D (5 bases). This CDR3 region has 14 residues. Germline lookup yields CDR1 SGHAT and CDR2 FQNNGV. V gave up 6 bases and J gave up 8 bases, with 19 bases separating them. In DNA form, the CDR3 reads TGTGCCAGCAGGGAAGCTACAGGTTTAAGGGGCTACACCTTC. This encodes CASREATGLRGYTF.

This clonotype has ten or more counts. The gene calls are TRBV4-1 and TRBJ1-1, with D unresolved. CDR3 length: 14 amino acids. Germline lookup yields CDR1 MGHRA and CDR2 YSYEKL. Between the trimmed V and J ends, which lost 4 bases and 1 base, there was a span of 10 bases. Here the CDR3 reads CASSPETQNTEAFF. The CDR3 DNA is TGCGCCAGCAGCCCCGAAACCCAGAACACTGAAGCTTTCTTT.

In its sample, this clonotype was seen a few times. The genes are TRBV29-1 and TRBJ2-3; no definite D call. Germline V gene lookup returns CDR1 SQVTM and CDR2 ANQGSEA. With 4 bases removed from V and 2 bases from J, the gap between germline ends came to 7 bases. This CDR3 contains 12 residues. The CDR3 region is CSVVVPTDTQYF. The CDR3 coding sequence is TGCAGCGTTGTGGTCCCCACAGATACGCAGTATTTT.